The sequence of this T cell receptor (beta chain) was determined in a study of shared clonotypes between healthy human individuals. Regarding the study as a whole: Large sequencing depth failed to make sorted-subset sequencing complete, rarefaction showed.

Trimming stripped 7 bases from V and 0 bases from J, with 12 bases between. Per the germline V gene, CDR1 is MNHEY and CDR2 is SVGAGI. The CDR3 sequence is 14 residues long. Once extracted for a subset, genomic DNA was divided evenly among several immunoSEQ plates. TCRdb keeps only in-frame clones here, not all; method: immunoSEQ multiplex PCR. This table has some 2,500,000 clones, roughly 92% appearing once. Each donor was a Caucasian adult residing in Nashville, Tennessee. Comment on this clone: Its specificity is not known.

Material: naive CD4+ T cells from PBMCs. Subset given: CD45RA+ positively selected. The receptor comes from a man between 18 and 29 years old in good health. Some clones in this sample may be carry-over from other donors' samples. The chain links TRBV6-5 to TRBJ1-1; maybe TRBD1 (5 bases). CDR3 DNA sequence: TGTGCCAGCATCTCCACAGGTATGAACACTGAAGCTTTCTTT. Translation gives CASISTGMNTEAFF.